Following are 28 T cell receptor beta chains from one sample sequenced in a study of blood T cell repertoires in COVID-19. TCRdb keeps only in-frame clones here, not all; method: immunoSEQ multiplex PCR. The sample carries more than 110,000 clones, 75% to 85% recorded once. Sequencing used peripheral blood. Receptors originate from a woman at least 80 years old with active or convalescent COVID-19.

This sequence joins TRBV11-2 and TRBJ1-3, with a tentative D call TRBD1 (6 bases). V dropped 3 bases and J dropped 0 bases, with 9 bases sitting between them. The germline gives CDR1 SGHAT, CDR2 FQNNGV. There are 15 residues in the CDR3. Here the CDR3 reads CASSLGTTSGNTIYF. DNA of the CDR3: TGTGCCAGCAGCTTGGGGACAACCTCTGGAAACACCATATATTTT.

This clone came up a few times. The CDR3 is CASSLGESYEQYF. In DNA form, the CDR3 reads TGTGCCAGCAGCTTGGGCGAATCCTACGAGCAGTACTTC. The J gene is TRBJ2-7, the V gene TRBV5-4, with D uncertain. CDR1 is SGHNT and CDR2 is YYREEE in the germline V gene (reference sequence). The CDR3 covers 13 residues. Trimming took 0 bases from V and 1 from J, leaving 5 bases between them. The entire variable domain, with the rest obtained from reference TRBV5-4 and TRBJ2-7, is as follows: ETGVTQSPTHLIKTRGQQVTLRCSSQSGHNTVSWYQQALGQGPQFIFQYYREEENGRGNFPPRFSGLQFPNYSSELNVNALELDDSALYLCASSLGESYEQYFGPGTRLTVT.

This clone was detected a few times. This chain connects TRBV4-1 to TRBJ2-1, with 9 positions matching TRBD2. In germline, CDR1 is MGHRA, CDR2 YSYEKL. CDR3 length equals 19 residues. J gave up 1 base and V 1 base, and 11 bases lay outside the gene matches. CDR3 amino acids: CASSQVAGGAFRSYNEQFF. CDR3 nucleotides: TGCGCCAGCAGCCAAGTTGCGGGGGGGGCCTTTAGATCCTACAATGAGCAGTTCTTC.

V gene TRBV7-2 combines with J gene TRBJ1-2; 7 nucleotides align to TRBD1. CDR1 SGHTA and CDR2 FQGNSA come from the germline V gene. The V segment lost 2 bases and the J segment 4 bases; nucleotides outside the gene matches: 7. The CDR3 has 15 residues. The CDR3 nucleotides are TGTGCCAGCAGCTTACAGGGGGGACTCGCCTATGGCTACACCTTC. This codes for CASSLQGGLAYGYTF.

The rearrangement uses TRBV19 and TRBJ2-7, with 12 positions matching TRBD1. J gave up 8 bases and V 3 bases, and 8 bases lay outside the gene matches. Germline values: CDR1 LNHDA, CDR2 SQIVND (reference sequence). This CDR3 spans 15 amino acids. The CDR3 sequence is CASSISGTGGYKQYF. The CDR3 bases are TGTGCCAGTAGTATTTCCGGGACAGGGGGCTATAAGCAGTACTTC.

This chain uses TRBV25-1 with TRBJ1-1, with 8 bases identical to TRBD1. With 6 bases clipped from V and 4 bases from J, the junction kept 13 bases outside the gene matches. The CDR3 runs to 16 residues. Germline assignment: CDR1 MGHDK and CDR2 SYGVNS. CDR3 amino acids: CASRPRTGSLGTEAFF. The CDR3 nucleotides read TGTGCCAGCAGACCCAGGACAGGGAGCTTGGGCACTGAAGCTTTCTTT.

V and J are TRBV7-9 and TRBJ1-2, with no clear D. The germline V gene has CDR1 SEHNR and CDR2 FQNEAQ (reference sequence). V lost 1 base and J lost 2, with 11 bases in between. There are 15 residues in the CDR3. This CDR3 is CASSLESSGNYGYTF. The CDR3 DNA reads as TGTGCCAGCAGCTTAGAGTCGTCAGGCAACTATGGCTACACCTTC. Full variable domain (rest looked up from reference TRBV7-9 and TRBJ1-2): DTGVSQNPRHKITKRGQNVTFRCDPISEHNRLYWYRQTLGQGPEFLTYFQNEAQLEKSRLLSDRFSAERPKGSFSTLEIQRTEQGDSAMYLCASSLESSGNYGYTFGSGTRLTVV.

DNA of the CDR3: TGTGCCAGCGGATCGGGGGGGCCCTACAATGAGCAGTTCTTC. It yields the protein CASGSGGPYNEQFF. The chain carries TRBV7-8 and TRBJ2-1, with 8 bases identical to TRBD2. The CDR3 runs to 14 residues. Trimming cost V 8 bases and J 2 bases; bases outside gene matches: 5. Germline CDR1 SGHVS, CDR2 FQNEAQ.

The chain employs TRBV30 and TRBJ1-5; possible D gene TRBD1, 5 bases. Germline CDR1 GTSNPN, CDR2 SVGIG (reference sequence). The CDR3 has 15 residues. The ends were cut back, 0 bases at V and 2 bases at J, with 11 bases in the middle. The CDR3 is CAWSVGGAGNQPQHF. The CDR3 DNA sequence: TGTGCCTGGAGTGTAGGAGGGGCAGGCAATCAGCCCCAGCATTTT.

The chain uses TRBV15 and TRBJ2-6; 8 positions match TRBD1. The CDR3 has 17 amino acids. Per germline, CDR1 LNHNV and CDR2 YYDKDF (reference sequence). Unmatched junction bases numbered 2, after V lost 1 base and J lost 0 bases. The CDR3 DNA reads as TGTGCCACCAGCAGAGGGGACAGGAGCTCTGGGGCCAACGTCCTGACTTTC. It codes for CATSRGDRSSGANVLTF.

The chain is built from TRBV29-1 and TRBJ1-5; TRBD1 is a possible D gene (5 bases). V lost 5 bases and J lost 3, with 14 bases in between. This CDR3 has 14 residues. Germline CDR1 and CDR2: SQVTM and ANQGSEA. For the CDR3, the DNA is TGCAGCGTTCTTGTAGGGGAAGACAATCAGCCCCAGCATTTT. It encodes CSVLVGEDNQPQHF.

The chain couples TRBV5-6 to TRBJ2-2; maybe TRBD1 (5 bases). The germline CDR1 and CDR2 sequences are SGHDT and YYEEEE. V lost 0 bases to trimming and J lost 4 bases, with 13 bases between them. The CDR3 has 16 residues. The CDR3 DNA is TGTGCCAGCAGCTTGGCCGAGACAGTGGGCACCGGGGAGCTGTTTTTT. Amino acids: CASSLAETVGTGELFF.

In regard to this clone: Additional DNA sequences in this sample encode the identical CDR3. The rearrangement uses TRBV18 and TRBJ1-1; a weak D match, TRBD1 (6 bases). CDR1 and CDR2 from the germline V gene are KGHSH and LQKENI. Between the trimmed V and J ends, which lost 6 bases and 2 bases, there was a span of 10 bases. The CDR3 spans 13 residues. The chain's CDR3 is CASSRQENTEAFF. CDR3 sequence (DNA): TGTGCCAGCTCCAGACAGGAAAACACTGAAGCTTTCTTT.

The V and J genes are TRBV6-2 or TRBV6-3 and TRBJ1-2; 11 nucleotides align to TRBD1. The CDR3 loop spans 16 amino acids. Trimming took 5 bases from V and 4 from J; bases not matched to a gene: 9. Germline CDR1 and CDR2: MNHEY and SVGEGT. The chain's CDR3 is CASSQIPGQGVYGYTF. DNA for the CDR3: TGTGCCAGCAGTCAAATCCCGGGACAGGGGGTCTATGGCTACACCTTC.

CDR3: CASRDTGTGNYGYTF. CDR3 in DNA: TGTGCCAGCAGGGATACCGGGACAGGAAACTATGGCTACACCTTC. The chain couples TRBV6-5 to TRBJ1-2; 8 bases agree with TRBD1. The CDR3 consists of 15 residues. CDR1 MNHEY and CDR2 SVGAGI come from the germline V gene. Trimming cost V 6 bases and J 2 bases; bases outside gene matches: 8.

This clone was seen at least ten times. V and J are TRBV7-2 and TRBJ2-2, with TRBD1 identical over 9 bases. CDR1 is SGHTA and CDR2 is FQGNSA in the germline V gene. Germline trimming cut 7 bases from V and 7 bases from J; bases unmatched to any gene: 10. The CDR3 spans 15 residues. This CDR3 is CASTLGTGLGGELFF. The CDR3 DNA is TGTGCCAGCACCCTGGGGACAGGGCTTGGCGGGGAGCTGTTTTTT.

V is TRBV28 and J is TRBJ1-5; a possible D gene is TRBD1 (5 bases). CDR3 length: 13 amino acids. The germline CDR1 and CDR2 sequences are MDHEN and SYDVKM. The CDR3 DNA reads TGTGGAGCTCGCAGACAGTTGAATCAGCCCCAGCATTTT. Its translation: CGARRQLNQPQHF.

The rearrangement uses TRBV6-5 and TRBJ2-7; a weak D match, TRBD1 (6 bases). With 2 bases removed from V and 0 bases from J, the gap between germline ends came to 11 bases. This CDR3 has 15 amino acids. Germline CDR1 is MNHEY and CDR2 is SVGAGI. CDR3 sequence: CASSYGQTGSYEQYF. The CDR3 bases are TGTGCCAGCAGTTACGGACAGACTGGCTCCTACGAGCAGTACTTC.

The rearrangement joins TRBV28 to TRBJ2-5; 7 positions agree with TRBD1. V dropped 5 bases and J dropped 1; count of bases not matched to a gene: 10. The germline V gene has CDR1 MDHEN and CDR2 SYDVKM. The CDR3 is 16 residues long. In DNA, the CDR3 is TGTGCCAGCAGTAATCGGGGACAGCGGCGCCAAGAGACCCAGTACTTC. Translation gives CASSNRGQRRQETQYF.

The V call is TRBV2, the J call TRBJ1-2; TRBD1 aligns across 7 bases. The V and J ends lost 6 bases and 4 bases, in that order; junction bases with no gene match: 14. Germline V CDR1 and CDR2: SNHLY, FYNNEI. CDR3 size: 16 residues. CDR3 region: CASSGGVTGVGYGYTF. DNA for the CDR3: TGTGCCAGCAGCGGGGGGGTAACAGGGGTCGGCTATGGCTACACCTTC.

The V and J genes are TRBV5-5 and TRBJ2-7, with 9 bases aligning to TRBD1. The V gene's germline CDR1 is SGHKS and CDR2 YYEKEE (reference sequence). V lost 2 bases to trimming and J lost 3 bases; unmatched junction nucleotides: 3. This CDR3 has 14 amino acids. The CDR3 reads CASSFGTGHYEQYF. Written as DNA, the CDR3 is TGTGCCAGCAGCTTCGGGACAGGGCACTACGAGCAGTACTTC.

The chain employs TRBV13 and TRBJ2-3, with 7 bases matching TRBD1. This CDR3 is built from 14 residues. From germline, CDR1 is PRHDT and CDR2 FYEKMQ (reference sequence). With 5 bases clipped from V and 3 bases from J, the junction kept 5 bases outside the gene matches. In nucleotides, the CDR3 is TGTGCCAGCAGCCCTAAGACAGGGACAGATACGCAGTATTTT. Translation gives CASSPKTGTDTQYF.

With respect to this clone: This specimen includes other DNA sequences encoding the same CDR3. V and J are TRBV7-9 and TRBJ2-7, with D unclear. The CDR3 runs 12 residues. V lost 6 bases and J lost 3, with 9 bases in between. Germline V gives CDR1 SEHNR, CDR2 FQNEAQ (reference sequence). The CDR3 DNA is TGTGCCAGCAGTCTTACCAGCTACGAGCAGTACTTC. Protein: CASSLTSYEQYF.

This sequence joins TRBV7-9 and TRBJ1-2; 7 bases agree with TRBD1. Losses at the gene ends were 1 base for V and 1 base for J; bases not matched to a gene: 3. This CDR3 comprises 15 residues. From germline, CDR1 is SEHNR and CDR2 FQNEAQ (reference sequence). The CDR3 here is CASSLVQGGNYGYTF. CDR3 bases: TGTGCCAGCAGCTTAGTGCAGGGGGGTAACTATGGCTACACCTTC.

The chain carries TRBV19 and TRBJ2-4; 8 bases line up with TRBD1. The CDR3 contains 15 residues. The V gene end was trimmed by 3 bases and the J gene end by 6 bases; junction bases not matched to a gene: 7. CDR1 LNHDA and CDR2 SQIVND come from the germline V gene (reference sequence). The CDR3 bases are TGTGCCAGTAGTATCGTTGGACAGGGAAGAAACATTCAGTACTTC. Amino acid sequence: CASSIVGQGRNIQYF.

As DNA, the CDR3 is TGTGCCAGCACCTCCGGACCGGGACAGAACTACGAGCAGTACTTC. It encodes CASTSGPGQNYEQYF. This rearrangement joins TRBV5-5 to TRBJ2-7; 7 bases map to TRBD1. The CDR3 loop spans 15 amino acids. Per germline, CDR1 SGHKS and CDR2 YYEKEE (reference sequence). V trimming: 6 bases; J trimming: 3 bases; junction bases outside the gene matches: 12. The full variable domain, in which reference TRBV5-5 and TRBJ2-7 provide the parts outside the CDR3, is DAGVTQSPTHLIKTRGQQVTLRCSPISGHKSVSWYQQVLGQGPQFIFQYYEKEERGRGNFPDRFSARQFPNYSSELNVNALLLGDSALYLCASTSGPGQNYEQYFGPGTRLTVT.

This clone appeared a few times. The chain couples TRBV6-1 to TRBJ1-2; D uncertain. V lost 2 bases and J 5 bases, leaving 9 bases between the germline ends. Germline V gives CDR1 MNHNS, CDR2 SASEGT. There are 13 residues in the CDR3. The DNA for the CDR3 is TGTGCCAGCAGTGAACGCCCTCTATATGGCTACACCTTC. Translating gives CASSERPLYGYTF.

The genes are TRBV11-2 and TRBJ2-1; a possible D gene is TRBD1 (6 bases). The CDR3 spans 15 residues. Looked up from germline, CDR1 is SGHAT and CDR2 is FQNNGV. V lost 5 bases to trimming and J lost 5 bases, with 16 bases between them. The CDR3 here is CASSPFYRQDNEQFF. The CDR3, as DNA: TGTGCCAGCAGCCCATTCTACCGACAGGACAATGAGCAGTTCTTC.